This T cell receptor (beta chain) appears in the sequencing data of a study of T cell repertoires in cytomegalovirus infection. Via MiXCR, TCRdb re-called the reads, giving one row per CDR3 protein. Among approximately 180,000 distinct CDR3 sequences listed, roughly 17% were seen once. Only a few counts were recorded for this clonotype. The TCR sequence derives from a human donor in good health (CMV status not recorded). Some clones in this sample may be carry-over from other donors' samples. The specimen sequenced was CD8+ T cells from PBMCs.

For the CDR3, the DNA is TGTGCCAGCAGCTTGGGGCCTGGGAACTATGGCTACACCTTC. Its protein is CASSLGPGNYGYTF. The chain employs TRBV11-2 and TRBJ1-2; D might be TRBD1 (5 bases). Germline CDR1 SGHAT, CDR2 FQNNGV. This CDR3 is built from 14 residues. The ends were cut back, 3 bases at V and 2 bases at J, with 10 bases in the middle. Combining the CDR3 with reference TRBV11-2 and TRBJ1-2 gives the whole variable domain EAGVAQSPRYKIIEKRQSVAFWCNPISGHATLYWYQQILGQGPKLLIQFQNNGVVDDSQLPKDRFSAERLKGVDSTLKIQPAKLEDSAVYLCASSLGPGNYGYTFGSGTRLTVV.